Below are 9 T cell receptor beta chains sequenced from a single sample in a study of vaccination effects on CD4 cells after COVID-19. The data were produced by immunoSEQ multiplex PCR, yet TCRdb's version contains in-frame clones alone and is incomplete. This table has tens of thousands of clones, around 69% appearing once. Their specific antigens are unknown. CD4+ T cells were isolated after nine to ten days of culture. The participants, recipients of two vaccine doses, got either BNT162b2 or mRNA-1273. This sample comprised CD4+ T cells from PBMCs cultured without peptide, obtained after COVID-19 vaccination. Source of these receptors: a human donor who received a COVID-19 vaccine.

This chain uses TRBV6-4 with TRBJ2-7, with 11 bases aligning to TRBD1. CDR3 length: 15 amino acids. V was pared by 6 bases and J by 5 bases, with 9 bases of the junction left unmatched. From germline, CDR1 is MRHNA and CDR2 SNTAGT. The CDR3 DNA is TGTGCCAGCAGGACGGACAGGGGGCCTTTGGACGAGCAGTACGTC. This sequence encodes CASRTDRGPLDEQYV.

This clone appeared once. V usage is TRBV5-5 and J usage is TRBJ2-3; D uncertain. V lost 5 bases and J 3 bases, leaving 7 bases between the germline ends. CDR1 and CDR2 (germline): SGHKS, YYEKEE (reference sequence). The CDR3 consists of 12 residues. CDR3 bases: TGTGCCAGCAGACTGGTGACAGATACGCAGTATTTT. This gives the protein CASRLVTDTQYF.

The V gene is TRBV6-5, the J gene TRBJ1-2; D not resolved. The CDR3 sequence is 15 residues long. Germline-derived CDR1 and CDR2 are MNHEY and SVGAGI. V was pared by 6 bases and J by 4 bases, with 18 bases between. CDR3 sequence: CASRKQSGAGYGYTF. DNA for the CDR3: TGTGCCAGCAGGAAACAATCCGGAGCGGGCTATGGCTACACCTTC.

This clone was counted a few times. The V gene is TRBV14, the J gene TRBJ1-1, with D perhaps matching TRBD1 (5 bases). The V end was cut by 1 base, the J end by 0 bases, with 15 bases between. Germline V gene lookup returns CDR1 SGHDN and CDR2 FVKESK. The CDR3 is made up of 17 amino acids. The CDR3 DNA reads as TGTGCCAGCAGCCAAGCAGGATTGCGACAGATGAACACTGAAGCTTTCTTT. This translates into CASSQAGLRQMNTEAFF.

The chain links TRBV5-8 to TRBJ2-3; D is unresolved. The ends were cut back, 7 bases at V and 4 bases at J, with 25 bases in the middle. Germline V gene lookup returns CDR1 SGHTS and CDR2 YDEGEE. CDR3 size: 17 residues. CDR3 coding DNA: TGTGCCAGCCCTATTTCCCCTCAGGAACAAGCTTCAGATACGCAGTATTTT. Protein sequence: CASPISPQEQASDTQYF. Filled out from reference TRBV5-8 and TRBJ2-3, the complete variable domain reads EAGVTQSPTHLIKTRGQQATLRCSPISGHTSVYWYQQALGLGLQFLLWYDEGEERNRGNFPPRFSGRQFPNYSSELNVNALELEDSALYLCASPISPQEQASDTQYFGPGTRLTVL.

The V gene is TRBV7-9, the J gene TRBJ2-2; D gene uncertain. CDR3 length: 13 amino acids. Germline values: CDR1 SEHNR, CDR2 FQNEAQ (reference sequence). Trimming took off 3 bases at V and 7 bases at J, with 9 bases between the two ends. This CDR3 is CASSFGLGGELFF. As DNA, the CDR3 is TGTGCCAGCAGCTTTGGTTTGGGCGGGGAGCTGTTTTTT.

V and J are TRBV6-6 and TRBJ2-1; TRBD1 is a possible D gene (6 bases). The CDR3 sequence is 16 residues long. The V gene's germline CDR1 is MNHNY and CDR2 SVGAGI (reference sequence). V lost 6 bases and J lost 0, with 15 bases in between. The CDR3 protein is CASRSQGRSSYNEQFF. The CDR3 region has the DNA TGTGCCAGCAGGAGTCAGGGGAGAAGCTCCTACAATGAGCAGTTCTTC.

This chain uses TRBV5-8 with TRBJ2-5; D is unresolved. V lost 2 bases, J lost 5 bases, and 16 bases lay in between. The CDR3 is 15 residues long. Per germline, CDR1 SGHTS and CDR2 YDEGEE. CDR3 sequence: CASSFRPRSFETQYF. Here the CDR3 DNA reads TGTGCCAGCAGCTTTCGCCCTCGGTCCTTCGAGACCCAGTACTTC.

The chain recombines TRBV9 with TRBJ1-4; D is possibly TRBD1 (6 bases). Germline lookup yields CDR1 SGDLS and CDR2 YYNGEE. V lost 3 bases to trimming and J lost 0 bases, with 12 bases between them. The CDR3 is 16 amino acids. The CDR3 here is CASSARDTTTNEKLFF. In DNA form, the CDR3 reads TGTGCCAGCAGCGCCAGGGACACGACAACTAATGAAAAACTGTTTTTT.